Listed below are T cell receptor beta chains from one sample, sequenced in a study of OX40 agonist ivuxolimab in advanced cancers. Libraries were prepared by immunoSEQ multiplex PCR; TCRdb keeps only in-frame clonotypes and omits some of them. The top ten hold roughly 5.2% of the sample, which has some 50,000 clones, roughly 90% seen once. The source was CD4+ or CD8+ T cells sorted from blood, collected in a trial of the OX40 agonist ivuxolimab. Source of these receptors: an adult with an advanced solid tumor such as melanoma, head and neck, liver or kidney cancer. The CDR3 runs from the conserved cysteine through the conserved F or W. The D gene is left open where the match is weak. Rows may omit the clone size; those that give it use once, few, many or a size class.

size: once; D: TRBD1; J: TRBJ2-7; V: TRBV6-5; CDR3: CASSYSGQGSEQYF; DNA: TGTGCCAGCAGTTACTCGGGACAGGGATCCGAGCAGTACTTC
size: -; D: TRBD1; J: TRBJ2-7; V: TRBV27; CDR3: CASSLYPGQSTYEQYF; DNA: TGTGCCAGCAGCCTATATCCGGGACAGTCGACCTACGAGCAGTACTTC
size: -; D: -; J: TRBJ1-1; V: TRBV21-1; CDR3: CASRGLGTEAFF; DNA: TGTGCCAGCCGAGGGTTGGGTACTGAAGCTTTCTTT
size: medium-sized; D: TRBD1; J: TRBJ1-1; V: TRBV30; CDR3: CAWSVRQQGDEAFF; DNA: TGTGCCTGGAGTGTAAGACAACAGGGGGATGAAGCTTTCTTT
size: -; D: -; J: TRBJ2-7; V: TRBV4-3; CDR3: CASSQGVGYYEQYF; DNA: TGCGCCAGCAGCCAAGGGGTCGGGTACTACGAGCAGTACTTC
size: -; D: -; J: TRBJ2-7; V: TRBV19; CDR3: CASSIGRGYEQYF; DNA: TGTGCCAGTAGTATAGGCAGGGGCTACGAGCAGTACTTC
size: -; D: -; J: TRBJ2-1; V: TRBV9; CDR3: CASSLPPSESSYNEQFF; DNA: TGTGCCAGCAGCCTTCCTCCTAGCGAAAGCTCCTACAATGAGCAGTTCTTC
size: -; D: -; J: TRBJ1-5; V: TRBV27; CDR3: CASSLGYSNQPQHF; DNA: TGTGCCAGCAGTTTAGGATATAGCAATCAGCCCCAGCATTTT
size: once; D: -; J: TRBJ2-1; V: TRBV7-9; CDR3: CASSLEGGYNEQFF; DNA: TGTGCCAGCAGCTTAGAGGGGGGCTACAATGAGCAGTTCTTC
size: -; D: -; J: TRBJ2-5; V: TRBV15; CDR3: CATSRPYQETQYF; DNA: TGTGCCACCAGCAGACCGTACCAAGAGACCCAGTACTTC
size: -; D: TRBD2; J: TRBJ2-1; V: TRBV18; CDR3: CASSPRTSGQSSYNEQFF; DNA: TGTGCCAGCTCACCAAGGACTAGCGGACAGAGCTCCTACAATGAGCAGTTCTTC
size: -; D: -; J: TRBJ2-7; V: TRBV28; CDR3: CASSFIRDTTYEQYF; DNA: TGTGCCAGCAGTTTCATCAGGGACACAACCTACGAGCAGTACTTC
size: once; D: -; J: TRBJ2-6; V: TRBV5-4; CDR3: CASSFRTGANVLTF; DNA: TGTGCCAGCAGCTTCCGGACTGGGGCCAACGTCCTGACTTTC
size: -; D: -; J: TRBJ2-2; V: TRBV2; CDR3: CASIRGSDTGELFF; DNA: TGTGCCAGCATTCGGGGGTCGGACACCGGGGAGCTGTTTTTT
size: -; D: -; J: TRBJ1-2; V: TRBV29-1; CDR3: CSILGGDYGYTF; DNA: TGCAGCATCCTGGGGGGTGACTATGGCTACACCTTC
size: -; D: -; J: TRBJ2-1; V: TRBV27; CDR3: CASESRTYNEQFF; DNA: TGTGCCAGCGAATCTAGAACCTACAATGAGCAGTTCTTC
size: -; D: -; J: TRBJ2-1; V: TRBV9; CDR3: CASTLGGDTYYNEQFF; DNA: TGTGCCAGCACCCTTGGGGGAGACACCTACTACAATGAGCAGTTCTTC
size: -; D: TRBD2; J: TRBJ2-2; V: TRBV27; CDR3: CASSTWEGLGGELFF; DNA: TGTGCCAGCAGTACGTGGGAGGGCTTGGGCGGGGAGCTGTTTTTT
size: -; D: TRBD1; J: TRBJ1-6; V: TRBV7-9; CDR3: CASSPGGSYNSPLHF; DNA: TGTGCCAGCAGCCCAGGGGGCTCCTATAATTCACCCCTCCACTTT
size: -; D: TRBD2; J: TRBJ2-3; V: TRBV5-1; CDR3: CASSLGWLSSGGEESTDTQYF; DNA: TGCGCCAGCAGCTTGGGTTGGTTGTCTAGCGGGGGCGAAGAAAGCACAGATACGCAGTATTTT
size: -; D: -; J: TRBJ2-7; V: TRBV4-1; CDR3: CASSQGPGTYEQYF; DNA: TGCGCCAGCAGCCAGGGACCGGGAACCTACGAGCAGTACTTC
size: -; D: TRBD2; J: TRBJ2-1; V: TRBV14; CDR3: CASSLTSGRAFYNEQFF; DNA: TGTGCCAGCAGCCTAACTAGCGGGAGGGCCTTTTACAATGAGCAGTTCTTC
size: -; D: -; J: TRBJ2-7; V: TRBV19; CDR3: CASRIFDRPAYEQYF; DNA: TGTGCCAGTCGAATCTTTGACAGGCCTGCCTACGAGCAGTACTTC
size: -; D: -; J: TRBJ2-3; V: TRBV5-1; CDR3: CASSFSVGSTDTQYF; DNA: TGCGCCAGCAGCTTTAGCGTGGGGTCAACAGATACGCAGTATTTT
size: -; D: -; J: TRBJ1-2; V: TRBV7-9; CDR3: CASSLTLAGYGYTF; DNA: TGTGCCAGCAGCTTAACCTTAGCAGGGTATGGCTACACCTTC
size: -; D: -; J: TRBJ1-5; V: TRBV19; CDR3: CASSEGQPQHF; DNA: TGTGCCAGTAGTGAGGGTCAGCCCCAGCATTTT
size: -; D: -; J: TRBJ1-1; V: TRBV28; CDR3: CASRMNTEAFF; DNA: TGTGCCAGCAGAATGAACACTGAAGCTTTCTTT
size: -; D: TRBD2; J: TRBJ2-1; V: TRBV4-3; CDR3: CASSQTRLAGGYNEQFF; DNA: TGCGCCAGCAGCCAAACTCGACTAGCGGGAGGCTACAATGAGCAGTTCTTC
size: -; D: TRBD2; J: TRBJ2-2; V: TRBV5-1; CDR3: CASSFGGENTGELFF; DNA: TGCGCCAGCAGCTTCGGGGGGGAAAACACCGGGGAGCTGTTTTTT
size: -; D: TRBD1; J: TRBJ1-1; V: TRBV7-9; CDR3: CASSLGPGQGYSNTEAFF; DNA: TGTGCCAGCAGCTTGGGCCCGGGACAGGGGTACTCGAACACTGAAGCTTTCTTT
size: -; D: -; J: TRBJ2-3; V: TRBV28; CDR3: CASSLQVRADTQYF; DNA: TGTGCCAGCAGTCTACAGGTCAGGGCAGATACGCAGTATTTT
size: -; D: TRBD1; J: TRBJ2-2; V: TRBV29-1; CDR3: CSVGDRGTGELFF; DNA: TGCAGCGTAGGGGACAGGGGGACCGGGGAGCTGTTTTTT
size: few; D: -; J: TRBJ1-2; V: TRBV10-3; CDR3: CAISESETAGYTF; DNA: TGTGCCATCAGTGAGTCCGAGACAGCAGGCTACACCTTC